Listed below are T cell receptor beta chains from one sample, sequenced in a study of cytomegalovirus exposure and HLA in healthy donors. Some clones are missing from TCRdb's copy, which holds only in-frame ones; the method was immunoSEQ multiplex PCR. The profile shows about 150,000 clones, over 60% of them singletons. Input material: PBMCs. The source of these receptors is a man between 35 and 55 years old in good health and CMV-seronegative. Each CDR3 is given with its conserved first and last residue. The order of the fields is V gene, D gene, J gene, CDR3 protein. The D gene is left open where the match is weak.

>TRBV14|TRBD2|TRBJ2-1
CASSPRRRASGRDNEQFF
>TRBV9|-|TRBJ2-2
CASSDTGGGELFF
>TRBV2|-|TRBJ2-7
CASSVAGREQYF
>TRBV7-6|-|TRBJ2-1
CASSLTYNEQFF
>TRBV4-1|-|TRBJ1-3
CASSQVLGPAGNTIYF
>TRBV9|-|TRBJ2-1
CASSLHHGSNGADEQFF
>TRBV5-8|-|TRBJ1-2
CASLEGLYGYTF
>TRBV27|-|TRBJ2-1
CASSLSSGGMGYNEQFF
>TRBV5-1|TRBD1|TRBJ2-7
CASSFAGTGGDEQYF
>TRBV5-6|TRBD1|TRBJ1-1
CASSFTGGFDTEAFF
>TRBV7-2|-|TRBJ1-2
CASSLGTGDYGYTF
>TRBV11-3|TRBD1|TRBJ2-7
CASSPHTGTAYEQYF
>TRBV5-1|-|TRBJ1-5
CASSLAGDSNQPQHF
>TRBV6-5|TRBD2|TRBJ2-7
CASRYRTSGSYEQYF
>TRBV5-4|-|TRBJ1-2
CASSFDSLSYTF
>TRBV7-9|-|TRBJ2-5
CASSREQRETQYF
>TRBV5-1|-|TRBJ2-3
CASSLASPQIDTQYF
>TRBV4-1|-|TRBJ2-7
CASSYRVSYEQYF
>TRBV6-4|TRBD2|TRBJ2-1
CASSETSGSFNEQFF
>TRBV2|-|TRBJ2-7
CASRANRATYEQYF
>TRBV9|TRBD1|TRBJ2-1
CASSVDSGRGYDEQFF
>TRBV7-9|-|TRBJ1-5
CASSFSQGTHQPQHF
>TRBV5-1|TRBD1|TRBJ2-7
CASSLRGQGTYEQYF
>TRBV2|TRBD2|TRBJ2-1
CASTEGFWTSGSNYNEQFF
>TRBV5-4|-|TRBJ1-1
CASSLDGITEAFF
>TRBV2|-|TRBJ1-2
CASSEEDSPNYGYTF
>TRBV15|-|TRBJ2-7
CATSRGSSEAEQYF
>TRBV11-2|-|TRBJ2-7
CASSLEPQVSYEQYF